The subject of this entry is one TCR beta chain. The antigen remains unidentified. This record belongs to a study of T cell responses to AZD1222 COVID-19 vaccine. About the research overall: Both about-4-week and about-12-week second-dose recipients were combined. Study-level results: Spike-specific TCR breadth and depth rose after two AZD1222 doses. Just a handful of people given AZD1222 tested seropositive at baseline.

TCRdb's copy holds only in-frame clones and misses some; the assay was immunoSEQ multiplex PCR. The profile shows more than 80,000 clones, just over 85% of them singletons. Germline assignment: CDR1 SGHVS and CDR2 FQNEAQ. V lost 5 bases, J lost 7 bases, and 15 bases stayed unmatched. This CDR3 is 17 amino acids long. The sample was peripheral blood, taken on day 0 of AZD1222 vaccination. The TCR was taken from an adult in good health. The V and J genes are TRBV7-8 and TRBJ1-3; 9 nucleotides match TRBD1. For the CDR3, the DNA is TGTGCCAGCAGCCCCGATCCCCAGACAGGGGGTAGCAACACCATATATTTT. This sequence encodes CASSPDPQTGGSNTIYF.